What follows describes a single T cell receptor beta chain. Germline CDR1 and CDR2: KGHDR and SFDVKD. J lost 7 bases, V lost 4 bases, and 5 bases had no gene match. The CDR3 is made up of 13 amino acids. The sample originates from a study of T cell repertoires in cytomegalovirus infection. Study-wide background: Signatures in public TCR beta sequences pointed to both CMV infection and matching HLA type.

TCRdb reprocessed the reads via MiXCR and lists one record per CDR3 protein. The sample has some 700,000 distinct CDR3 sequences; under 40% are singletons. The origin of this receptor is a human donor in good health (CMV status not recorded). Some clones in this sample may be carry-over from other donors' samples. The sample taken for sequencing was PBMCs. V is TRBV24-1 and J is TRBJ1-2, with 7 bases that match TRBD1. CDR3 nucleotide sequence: TGTGCCACCAGTGAAGGGGGCGCTCGTGGCTACACCTTC. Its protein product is CATSEGGARGYTF.